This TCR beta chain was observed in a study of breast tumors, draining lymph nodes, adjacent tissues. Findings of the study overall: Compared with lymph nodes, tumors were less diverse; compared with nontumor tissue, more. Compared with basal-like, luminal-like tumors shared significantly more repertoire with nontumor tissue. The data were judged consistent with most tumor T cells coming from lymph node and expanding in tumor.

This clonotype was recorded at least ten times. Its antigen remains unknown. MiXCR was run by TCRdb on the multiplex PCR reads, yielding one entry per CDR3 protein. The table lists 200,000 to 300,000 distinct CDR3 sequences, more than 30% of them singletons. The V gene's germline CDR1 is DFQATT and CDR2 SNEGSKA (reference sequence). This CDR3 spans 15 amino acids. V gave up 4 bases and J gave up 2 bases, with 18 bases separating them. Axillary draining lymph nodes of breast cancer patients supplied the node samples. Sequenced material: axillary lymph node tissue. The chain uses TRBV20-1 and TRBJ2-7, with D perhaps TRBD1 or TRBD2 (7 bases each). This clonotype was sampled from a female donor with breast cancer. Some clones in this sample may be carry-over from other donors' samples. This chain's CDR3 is CSATQGGSITYEQYF. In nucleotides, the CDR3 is TGCAGTGCTACCCAGGGGGGGAGTATTACCTACGAGCAGTACTTC.